This TCR beta chain was captured in a study of T cell responses to AZD1222 COVID-19 vaccine. V dropped 0 bases and J dropped 10 bases, with 7 bases sitting between them. This CDR3 spans 12 amino acids. Germline CDR1 LGHNA, CDR2 YNFKEQ. The study, taken as a whole, reports: The donor group comprised mostly white British people and more females; the analysis possibly underestimated clonal diversity. Researchers took repertoire samples only after the peak T cell response had come.

Data came from immunoSEQ multiplex PCR; TCRdb stores just in-frame clones and leaves some out. This sample has over 130,000 clones; 85% to 90% occur once, and the top ten carry over 3%. To note about this clone: No antigen is known for it.

The chain employs TRBV4-2 and TRBJ2-1; TRBD2 is a possible D gene (6 bases). The source of this sequence is an adult who received the AZD1222 COVID-19 vaccine. Sample: peripheral blood, taken 28 days after the second AZD1222 dose. The CDR3 DNA reads TGTGCCAGCAGCCAAGATGGGAGGGAGCAGTTCTTC. Translating gives CASSQDGREQFF.